The next 25 T cell receptor beta chains were all read from a single sample in a study of blood T cell repertoires in COVID-19. TCRdb's table, derived via immunoSEQ multiplex PCR, lists solely in-frame clones and lacks some. The sample lists about 110,000 clones; under 90% were seen once. Sequenced material: peripheral blood. The receptors here all came from a woman between 50 and 59 years old with acute or convalescent COVID-19.

The V gene is TRBV19, the J gene TRBJ1-4; the D gene is possibly TRBD1 (5 bases). The germline gives CDR1 LNHDA, CDR2 SQIVND (reference sequence). CDR3 length: 18 amino acids. With 3 bases removed from V and 0 bases from J, the gap between germline ends came to 17 bases. This CDR3 is CASSIVGGSLATNEKLFF. CDR3 DNA: TGTGCCAGTAGTATTGTCGGGGGAAGCCTCGCAACTAATGAAAAACTGTTTTTT.

In DNA, the CDR3 is TGTGCCAGTAGCTTACAGGAGAACTATGGCTACACCTTC. Its translation is CASSLQENYGYTF. The chain joins TRBV19 to TRBJ1-2, with D possibly matching TRBD1 (5 bases). With 6 bases removed from V and 2 bases from J, the gap between germline ends came to 10 bases. There are 13 residues in the CDR3. Germline CDR1 reads LNHDA; CDR2 reads SQIVND (reference sequence).

The V and J genes are TRBV18 and TRBJ1-5; a possible D gene is TRBD1 (6 bases). Trimming left V 5 bases short and J 7 bases short, with 18 bases between. The CDR3 consists of 15 residues. CDR1 KGHSH and CDR2 LQKENI come from the germline V gene. CDR3 bases: TGTGCCAGCTCATCGAGCAGGGGTTCGGGACAGCCCCAGCATTTT. Protein sequence: CASSSSRGSGQPQHF.

V and J are TRBV19 and TRBJ2-7, with 7 bases matching TRBD1. Trimming at V came to 5 bases and at J to 0 bases, leaving 10 bases not matched to a gene. The CDR3 runs 16 residues. Per germline, CDR1 LNHDA and CDR2 SQIVND (reference sequence). The CDR3 here is CASSEPGQDSSYEQYF. The CDR3 DNA is TGTGCCAGTAGTGAACCAGGACAGGACAGCTCCTACGAGCAGTACTTC.

V and J are TRBV5-1 and TRBJ1-2, with D uncertain. Per germline, CDR1 SGHRS and CDR2 YFSETQ. Trimming shortened V by 0 bases and J by 4 bases, and 7 bases separated the two germline ends. The CDR3 has 13 residues. The CDR3 DNA sequence: TGCGCCAGCAGCTTGGGGTATAGCTATGGCTACACCTTC. It translates to CASSLGYSYGYTF.

The chain has TRBV7-3 and TRBJ2-2; D is unresolved. Trimming pared 1 base from V and 0 bases from J, leaving 9 bases between. CDR1 is SGHTA and CDR2 is FQGTGA in the germline V gene. The CDR3 is made up of 16 amino acids. In DNA form, the CDR3 reads TGTGCCAGCAGCTTAAACGGCGGCGCGAACACCGGGGAGCTGTTTTTT. Translated: CASSLNGGANTGELFF.

The chain links TRBV6-1 to TRBJ1-2; 7 nucleotides align to TRBD1. The CDR3 totals 14 residues. Per germline, CDR1 MNHNS and CDR2 SASEGT. V dropped 3 bases and J dropped 8; count of bases not matched to a gene: 9. The chain's CDR3 is CASSDREGARGYTF. Here the CDR3 DNA reads TGTGCCAGCAGTGATCGGGAGGGGGCAAGGGGCTACACCTTC.

The chain links TRBV28 to TRBJ2-4, with D perhaps matching TRBD1 (6 bases). The ends were cut back, 5 bases at V and 0 bases at J, with 14 bases in the middle. The CDR3 has 16 residues. The V gene's germline CDR1 is MDHEN and CDR2 SYDVKM. The CDR3 reads CASSLIYRVAKNIQYF. CDR3 nucleotide sequence: TGTGCCAGCAGTCTTATCTACAGGGTAGCCAAAAACATTCAGTACTTC.

This clone has only one observation. The chain joins TRBV5-1 to TRBJ1-2, with 10 bases aligning to TRBD1. Germline assignment: CDR1 SGHRS and CDR2 YFSETQ. This CDR3 region has 15 residues. After removal of 4 bases from V and 8 bases from J, the junction contained 11 bases not matched to a gene. CDR3 in amino acids: CASSPGGTGVPGYTF. CDR3 bases: TGCGCCAGCAGCCCGGGGGGGACAGGGGTACCGGGCTACACCTTC.

The chain joins TRBV12-5 to TRBJ1-2; D perhaps matches TRBD1 (5 bases). Trimming left V 8 bases short and J 4 bases short, with 11 bases between. This CDR3 is built from 12 residues. CDR1 is LGHNT and CDR2 is FRNRAP in the germline V gene. CDR3 in DNA: TGTGCTAGTAGCAGGGAACTCTATGGCTACACCTTC. Translating gives CASSRELYGYTF.

The sample holds a few counts of this clone. The gene calls are TRBV19 and TRBJ2-6; maybe TRBD1 (7 bases). V lost 3 bases, J lost 7 bases, and 22 bases lay in between. This CDR3 contains 18 residues. Germline CDR1 reads LNHDA; CDR2 reads SQIVND (reference sequence). The CDR3 region is CASSIVGGGVLRANVLTF. The CDR3 coding sequence is TGTGCCAGTAGTATTGTTGGAGGGGGCGTCTTAAGAGCCAACGTCCTGACTTTC.

The V gene is TRBV7-3, the J gene TRBJ2-1; a possible D gene is TRBD1 (6 bases). The CDR3 consists of 15 residues. CDR1 is SGHTA, CDR2 FQGTGA, per germline. Deletions cut 5 bases from V and 9 bases from J, with 20 bases between. The CDR3 spells CASSPTGGLRSEQFF. CDR3 DNA: TGTGCCAGCAGCCCGACAGGAGGTTTAAGAAGTGAGCAGTTCTTC.

The rearrangement joins TRBV6-5 to TRBJ2-3; possibly TRBD1 for D (5 bases). V lost 8 bases to trimming and J lost 5 bases, with 17 bases between them. The CDR3 runs 14 residues. In germline, CDR1 is MNHEY, CDR2 SVGAGI. The CDR3 spells CASGAPQGLDTQYF. As DNA, the CDR3 is TGTGCCAGCGGGGCCCCCCAGGGATTAGATACGCAGTATTTT.

The V call is TRBV20-1, the J call TRBJ2-7; a weak D match, TRBD2 (6 bases). The CDR3 loop spans 11 amino acids. The germline V and J ends were trimmed by 4 bases and 6 bases, with 10 bases remaining between them. From germline, CDR1 is DFQATT and CDR2 SNEGSKA (reference sequence). The CDR3 region has the DNA TGCAGTGCTAACCCCGGGGGCGAGCAGTACTTC. This encodes CSANPGGEQYF.

This chain links TRBV9 with TRBJ2-2; the D is unclear. The CDR3 spans 12 residues. The germline gives CDR1 SGDLS, CDR2 YYNGEE. V lost 5 bases and J 6 bases, leaving 8 bases between the germline ends. The CDR3 loop is CASSLVAGELFF. CDR3 nucleotides: TGTGCCAGCAGTCTAGTAGCCGGGGAGCTGTTTTTT.

The V call is TRBV5-8, the J call TRBJ1-1, with 10 nucleotides matching TRBD1. The CDR3 consists of 16 residues. CDR1 is SGHTS, CDR2 YDEGEE, per germline. Unmatched junction bases numbered 6, after V lost 4 bases and J lost 0 bases. CDR3 in DNA: TGTGCCAGCAGCCGGACAGGGGGAGGCATGAACACTGAAGCTTTCTTT. Translated: CASSRTGGGMNTEAFF. The full variable domain, in which reference TRBV5-8 and TRBJ1-1 provide the parts outside the CDR3, is EAGVTQSPTHLIKTRGQQATLRCSPISGHTSVYWYQQALGLGLQFLLWYDEGEERNRGNFPPRFSGRQFPNYSSELNVNALELEDSALYLCASSRTGGGMNTEAFFGQGTRLTVV.

The rearrangement uses TRBV6-5 and TRBJ1-1, with D tentatively TRBD1 (6 bases). The CDR3 spans 15 residues. CDR1 and CDR2 (germline): MNHEY, SVGAGI. Trimming removed 8 bases at V and 1 base at J, with 17 bases between. This chain's CDR3 is CASHKGGERNTEAFF. The CDR3 nucleotides are TGTGCCAGCCACAAAGGGGGGGAGAGGAACACTGAAGCTTTCTTT.

This chain uses TRBV7-9 with TRBJ1-3; TRBD1 is a possible D gene (6 bases). Trimming pared 6 bases from V and 0 bases from J, leaving 15 bases between. The CDR3 extends over 16 amino acids. CDR1 SEHNR and CDR2 FQNEAQ come from the germline V gene (reference sequence). The CDR3 DNA sequence: TGTGCCAGCAGACCACCCGACAGGTTCTCTGGAAACACCATATATTTT. It is translated as CASRPPDRFSGNTIYF. Supplemented by reference TRBV7-9 and TRBJ1-3, the full variable domain reads DTGVSQNPRHKITKRGQNVTFRCDPISEHNRLYWYRQTLGQGPEFLTYFQNEAQLEKSRLLSDRFSAERPKGSFSTLEIQRTEQGDSAMYLCASRPPDRFSGNTIYFGEGSWLTVV.

The CDR3, as DNA: TGTGCCAGCAGCCAAGATCCTACCGATGAGCAGTTCTTC. It yields the protein CASSQDPTDEQFF. The chain joins TRBV4-2 to TRBJ2-1; D not resolved. Germline V gene sequence: CDR1 LGHNA, CDR2 YNFKEQ. The CDR3 contains 13 residues. Trimming removed 0 bases from V and 8 bases from J, with 8 bases in between.

The rearrangement uses TRBV5-1 and TRBJ2-5, with no clear D. The CDR3 is made up of 13 amino acids. V shed 4 bases and J shed 5 bases, with 12 bases lying between them. Per germline, CDR1 SGHRS and CDR2 YFSETQ. The CDR3 reads CASSPGSKETQYF. CDR3 nucleotide sequence: TGCGCCAGCAGCCCAGGATCTAAGGAGACCCAGTACTTC. Full variable domain (remainder filled in from reference TRBV5-1 and TRBJ2-5): KAGVTQTPRYLIKTRGQQVTLSCSPISGHRSVSWYQQTPGQGLQFLFEYFSETQRNKGNFPGRFSGRQFSNSRSEMNVSTLELGDSALYLCASSPGSKETQYFGPGTRLLVL.

The chain recombines TRBV11-2 with TRBJ2-2; 7 nucleotides agree with TRBD1. CDR3 length equals 16 residues. Germline CDR1 SGHAT, CDR2 FQNNGV. Losses at the gene ends were 5 bases for V and 3 bases for J; bases not matched to a gene: 9. The CDR3 loop reads CASSLTGAGDTGELFF. CDR3 DNA: TGTGCCAGCAGCCTAACAGGGGCAGGAGACACCGGGGAGCTGTTTTTT.

This clone appeared once. The chain is built from TRBV6-5 and TRBJ2-7; 8 bases map to TRBD1. Per germline, CDR1 MNHEY and CDR2 SVGAGI. The CDR3 covers 15 residues. V shed 6 bases and J 7 bases; nucleotides not matched to a gene: 14. CDR3 loop: CASSRPQGADREQYF. For the CDR3, the DNA is TGTGCCAGCAGCCGACCCCAGGGGGCGGATCGGGAGCAGTACTTC.

The table lists this clone with a count of one. The chain carries TRBV28 and TRBJ2-3; 8 nucleotides line up with TRBD2. This CDR3 contains 15 residues. Germline lookup yields CDR1 MDHEN and CDR2 SYDVKM. V dropped 5 bases and J dropped 3; count of bases not matched to a gene: 7. The CDR3 sequence: CASSPGAGGTDTQYF. CDR3 DNA: TGTGCCAGCAGTCCGGGCGCGGGGGGAACAGATACGCAGTATTTT.

The chain couples TRBV19 to TRBJ1-4; tentatively, D is TRBD1 (5 bases). Germline values: CDR1 LNHDA, CDR2 SQIVND (reference sequence). The length of the CDR3 is 17 residues. V gave up 3 bases and J gave up 8 bases, with 22 bases separating them. CDR3 bases: TGTGCCAGTAGTATTGGGCCGGATAGGGGCTTGGGGGAAAAACTGTTTTTT. Protein sequence: CASSIGPDRGLGEKLFF.

This chain connects TRBV3-1 (or the pseudogene TRBV3-2) to TRBJ1-4; 10 positions match TRBD1. The CDR3 length is 15 residues. Trimming removed 5 bases from V and 7 bases from J; junction bases left unmatched: 7. Germline values: CDR1 LGHDT, CDR2 YNNKEL (reference sequence). The CDR3 coding sequence is TGTGCCAGCAGCAGACAGGGGGCCCAGGGTGAAAAACTGTTTTTT. This codes for CASSRQGAQGEKLFF.